This is a list of T cell receptor beta chains from one sample in a study of OX40 agonist ivuxolimab in advanced cancers. The assay was immunoSEQ multiplex PCR, and TCRdb's table has in-frame clones only and misses some. The data show roughly 65,000 clones, just over 85% seen once. Sequencing was performed on CD4+ or CD8+ T cells sorted from blood, taken in a trial of the OX40 agonist ivuxolimab. The receptors shown here come from an adult with an advanced solid tumor such as melanoma, head and neck, liver or kidney cancer. The CDR3 runs from the conserved cysteine through the conserved F or W. The D gene is left open where the match is weak. Part of the rows lack a size; the others show once, few, many or a class for expanded clones.

j_gene,d_gene,v_gene,abundance,len,CDR3aa,CDR3nt
TRBJ2-5,.,TRBV6-6,.,13,CASSFGGLETQYF,TGTGCCAGCAGTTTCGGGGGCCTTGAGACCCAGTACTTC
TRBJ1-6,.,TRBV29-1,.,13,CSAGGPDNSPLHF,TGCAGCGCCGGTGGGCCTGATAATTCACCCCTCCACTTT
TRBJ1-1,TRBD1,TRBV7-2,.,15,CASSADRGEHTEAFF,TGTGCCAGCAGCGCGGACAGGGGGGAGCATACTGAAGCTTTCTTT
TRBJ2-7,.,TRBV10-3,.,11,CAIRRSYEQYF,TGTGCCATCAGGCGGTCCTACGAGCAGTACTTC
TRBJ1-5,.,TRBV9,once,15,CASSPGTTSNQPQHF,TGTGCCAGCAGCCCCGGGACAACTAGCAATCAGCCCCAGCATTTT
TRBJ1-4,.,TRBV6-5,.,15,CASSYSSRGNEKLFF,TGTGCCAGCAGTTACTCGAGCAGGGGTAATGAAAAACTGTTTTTT
TRBJ1-1,.,TRBV9,.,12,CASSKMNTEAFF,TGTGCCAGCAGTAAGATGAACACTGAAGCTTTCTTT
TRBJ1-2,TRBD1,TRBV29-1,once,12,CSVETGGGGYTF,TGCAGCGTGGAAACAGGGGGCGGAGGCTACACCTTC
TRBJ2-1,.,TRBV5-6,.,15,CASSHRVDSYNEQFF,TGTGCCAGCAGTCACAGGGTGGATTCCTACAATGAGCAGTTCTTC
TRBJ1-5,.,TRBV30,.,13,CAWSGRGDQPQHF,TGTGCCTGGAGTGGGAGGGGGGATCAGCCCCAGCATTTT
TRBJ2-7,TRBD2,TRBV6-5,.,16,CASSWGGLAGGYEQYF,TGTGCCAGCAGTTGGGGAGGACTAGCGGGAGGTTACGAGCAGTACTTC
TRBJ1-1,.,TRBV29-1,.,12,CSVARGNTEAFF,TGCAGCGTTGCTAGAGGGAACACTGAAGCTTTCTTT
TRBJ2-7,TRBD2,TRBV6-6,.,14,CASSNGLAAYEQYF,TGTGCCAGCAGTAACGGACTAGCGGCCTACGAGCAGTACTTC
TRBJ1-5,.,TRBV28,.,15,CASRGGRRGNQPQHF,TGTGCCAGCAGGGGGGGTCGGAGGGGGAATCAGCCCCAGCATTTT
TRBJ1-4,TRBD1,TRBV4-2,.,17,CASSRDSRLTTNEKLFF,TGTGCCAGCAGTCGGGACAGTCGCCTCACAACTAATGAAAAACTGTTTTTT
TRBJ2-7,TRBD1,TRBV5-4,.,15,CASSLEGGRDYEQYF,TGTGCCAGCAGCTTGGAAGGGGGCAGGGACTACGAGCAGTACTTC
TRBJ1-1,.,TRBV6-5,.,13,CASSTGLNTEAFF,TGTGCCAGCAGTACTGGGCTGAACACTGAAGCTTTCTTT
TRBJ1-2,.,TRBV6-5,.,16,CASSYPGTGSVAGYTF,TGTGCCAGCAGTTACCCTGGCACAGGGTCAGTCGCTGGCTACACCTTC
TRBJ2-7,.,TRBV6-6,.,14,CASSYSKGGYEQYF,TGTGCCAGCAGTTACTCGAAAGGGGGCTACGAGCAGTACTTC
TRBJ1-3,.,TRBV9,.,14,CASSVGTAGNTIYF,TGTGCCAGCAGCGTAGGGACAGCTGGAAACACCATATATTTT
TRBJ2-1,.,TRBV28,.,14,CASRYSSSYNEQFF,TGTGCCAGCAGGTACTCGAGCTCCTACAATGAGCAGTTCTTC
TRBJ1-1,.,TRBV29-1,.,14,CSVNLVGMGTEAFF,TGCAGCGTCAACCTGGTAGGGATGGGGACTGAAGCTTTCTTT
TRBJ2-3,.,TRBV14,.,21,CASSPKRGGVLAGRLTDTQYF,TGTGCCAGCAGCCCGAAAAGAGGGGGAGTTTTGGCTGGGAGACTCACAGATACGCAGTATTTT
TRBJ1-1,.,TRBV28,.,11,CASSSPRDCFF,TGTGCCAGCAGCTCTCCCCGGGACTGCTTCTTT
TRBJ1-1,.,TRBV5-4,.,16,CASSGTPRGGDTEAFF,TGTGCCAGCAGTGGAACCCCCAGGGGAGGCGACACTGAAGCTTTCTTT
TRBJ2-1,TRBD2,TRBV6-1,.,15,CASNPAGSSYNEQFF,TGTGCCAGCAATCCAGCGGGGAGCTCCTACAATGAGCAGTTCTTC
TRBJ2-6,TRBD1,TRBV7-2,.,15,CASSPQGSGANVLTF,TGTGCCAGCAGCCCACAGGGGTCAGGGGCCAACGTCCTGACTTTC
TRBJ2-7,.,TRBV18,.,14,CASSPPSRRDEQYF,TGTGCCAGCTCACCACCCTCCAGACGGGACGAGCAGTACTTC
TRBJ2-5,.,TRBV19,.,14,CASSIAWMGETQYF,TGTGCCAGTAGTATAGCTTGGATGGGGGAGACCCAGTACTTC
TRBJ2-3,.,TRBV13,once,14,CASSYRPAADTQYF,TGTGCCAGCAGCTACCGACCAGCCGCAGATACGCAGTATTTT
TRBJ1-5,.,TRBV10-3,.,15,CAISEEENTRQPQHF,TGTGCCATCAGTGAGGAAGAGAATACACGGCAGCCCCAGCATTTT
TRBJ2-3,.,TRBV4-2,.,15,CASSTRVSSTDTQYF,TGTGCCAGCAGCACCCGGGTTTCTAGCACAGATACGCAGTATTTT
TRBJ2-6,TRBD1,TRBV4-1,.,16,CASSQDPGGGANVLTF,TGCGCCAGCAGCCAAGATCCAGGGGGTGGGGCCAACGTCCTGACTTTC
TRBJ1-5,.,TRBV27,.,15,CAIELPCRPRRPQHF,TGTGCCATAGAGCTTCCGTGCAGGCCACGCCGGCCCCAGCATTTT
TRBJ2-1,TRBD2,TRBV7-8,.,19,CASSLRVPSLRLAGNEQFF,TGTGCCAGCAGCTTAAGGGTCCCGAGCCTCCGACTAGCGGGAAATGAGCAGTTCTTC
TRBJ1-1,.,TRBV4-1,medium-sized,13,CASREDLWTEAFF,TGCGCCAGCAGAGAGGATCTATGGACTGAAGCTTTCTTT
TRBJ2-1,TRBD2,TRBV4-3,once,16,CASSQGPAGTNNEQFF,TGCGCCAGCAGCCAGGGGCCAGCGGGGACTAACAATGAGCAGTTCTTC
TRBJ1-2,TRBD1,TRBV9,once,14,CASSVVQGGSGYTF,TGTGCCAGCAGCGTAGTTCAGGGGGGCAGTGGCTACACCTTC
TRBJ2-4,.,TRBV5-4,.,13,CASSTQKGNIQYF,TGTGCCAGCAGCACGCAGAAGGGAAACATTCAGTACTTC
TRBJ1-4,.,TRBV5-8,.,14,CASRRQPTNEKLFF,TGTGCCAGCAGGCGACAGCCAACTAATGAAAAACTGTTTTTT
TRBJ1-1,.,TRBV12-5,.,13,CASGRTRNTEAFF,TGTGCTAGTGGACGGACACGGAACACTGAAGCTTTCTTT
TRBJ2-5,.,TRBV4-3,.,13,CASSQFVQETQYF,TGCGCCAGCAGCCAGTTTGTCCAAGAGACCCAGTACTTC
TRBJ2-2,TRBD1,TRBV7-2,.,16,CASRGRTGPISGELFF,TGTGCCAGCAGGGGAAGGACAGGGCCCATCTCAGGGGAGCTGTTTTTT
TRBJ2-3,TRBD2,TRBV2,once,17,CASRTLGLAGGGGTQYF,TGTGCCAGCAGGACACTTGGACTAGCGGGGGGCGGTGGAACGCAGTATTTT
TRBJ2-1,TRBD2,TRBV11-2,.,15,CASSPGASGSNEQFF,TGTGCCAGCAGCCCGGGGGCTAGCGGGAGCAATGAGCAGTTCTTC
TRBJ2-4,.,TRBV2,.,14,CASRKPGRQNIQYF,TGTGCCAGCAGAAAACCGGGACGCCAAAACATTCAGTACTTC
TRBJ2-1,.,TRBV11-2,.,11,CASSYGNEQFF,TGTGCCAGCAGCTACGGCAATGAGCAGTTCTTC
TRBJ1-1,TRBD1,TRBV7-2,.,16,CASSLGGDRGGTEAFF,TGTGCCAGCAGCTTAGGTGGGGACAGGGGAGGTACTGAAGCTTTCTTT
TRBJ1-1,TRBD1,TRBV30,.,13,CAWRTGVNTEAFF,TGTGCCTGGAGGACAGGGGTGAACACTGAAGCTTTCTTT